The sequence of this T cell receptor (beta chain) was determined in a study of cytomegalovirus exposure and HLA in healthy donors. Overall study results and limits: One later analysis, an examination of the approximately 130 validation repertoires, found that first-cohort TCR clusters tended to co-occur in them. Many donors shared some public TCRs, even though most TCR sequences were rare.

With V trimmed by 5 bases and J by 4 bases, 1 base remained unmatched. The CDR3 loop spans 12 amino acids. CDR1 and CDR2 (germline): SQVTM, ANQGSEA. A remark on this clone: Its antigen is still unknown.

The assay was immunoSEQ multiplex PCR, and TCRdb's table has in-frame clones only and misses some. The sample carries 150,000 to 200,000 clones, around nine tenths recorded once. The sequence derives from a man in his late teens or twenties in good health and CMV-seropositive. The specimen was PBMCs. The chain carries TRBV29-1 and TRBJ1-3; 8 bases agree with TRBD1. The CDR3 here is CSVPGGGNTIYF. CDR3 nucleotide sequence: TGCAGCGTTCCAGGGGGCGGAAACACCATATATTTT. The whole variable domain, filled in from reference TRBV29-1 and TRBJ1-3, reads SAVISQKPSRDICQRGTSLTIQCQVDSQVTMMFWYRQQPGQSLTLIATANQGSEATYESGFVIDKFPISRPNLTFSTLTVSNMSPEDSSIYLCSVPGGGNTIYFGEGSWLTVV.